What follows is one T cell receptor beta chain and its context. Its antigen is as yet unknown. Germline V gene lookup returns CDR1 SGDLS and CDR2 YYNGEE. This CDR3 comprises 16 residues. V lost 4 bases, J lost 8 bases, and 24 bases lay in between. TCRdb analysed the 5' RACE reads with MiXCR anew, one entry per CDR3 protein. The sample lists 250,000 to 350,000 distinct CDR3 sequences, more than 15% occurring once. The data were taken from a study of T-cell memory formation after mild COVID-19. For the study at large: The TCR clusters were mostly specific to one donor. Study-wide results and caveats: The finding that pre-infection memory included some responding clones suggested that cross-reactive memory joined. A second wave expanding day 15 to 37 was CD4+-biased; contracting clones were balanced.

This TCR came from a young man who had mild COVID-19 (a few samples of this study predate the infection). Cell type and time point are not known. The sequenced material came from PBMCs or a T cell subset sorted from them (not recorded which). This chain links TRBV9 with TRBJ1-2; possibly TRBD1 for D (5 bases). DNA for the CDR3: TGTGCCAGCAGCTTCGGCGGGGACCCTAGAGAGGGCGGCTACACCTTC. Translating it yields CASSFGGDPREGGYTF.